This T cell receptor beta chain was recovered during a study of blood T cell repertoires in COVID-19. Study background: Sites in the United States, Italy and Spain provided acute and convalescent COVID-19 samples. PBMCs, B-cell-depleted T cells, or T cells provided the cDNA or gDNA that made up the material.

Seattle patients were enrolled while actively infected and followed longitudinally. Original data processing: Using reference gene primer amplification, nucleated cell counts were estimated. TCRdb's table, derived via immunoSEQ multiplex PCR, lists solely in-frame clones and lacks some. V and J calls and clone size are those listed in that table; D and trimming were worked out from the DNA. This repertoire shows about 150,000 clones, roughly 88% found once; its top ten account for 4.5% to 5%. The CDR3 runs to 17 residues. Trimming shortened V by 0 bases and J by 1 base, and 13 bases separated the two germline ends. Looked up from germline, CDR1 is MNHEY and CDR2 is SVGEGT.

The sample taken for sequencing was peripheral blood. The receptor was derived from a man in his late teens or twenties with COVID-19, enrolled during active disease. V and J are TRBV6-2 or TRBV6-3 and TRBJ1-5, with a tentative D call TRBD1 (5 bases). CDR3: CASSYSRTRASNQPQHF. CDR3 in DNA: TGTGCCAGCAGTTACTCGAGGACAAGGGCAAGCAATCAGCCCCAGCATTTT.